The T cell receptor (beta chain) described here comes from a study of cytomegalovirus exposure and HLA in healthy donors. Study results and limitations: Later examination showed HLA-associated TCR beta chains had greater clonal expansion than equally common others. Follow-up analysis later connected one missense variant in DCLRE1C with trimming of TCR beta V- and J-genes. A few chains tied to CMV proved CMV antigen-specific in vitro. Analyzed later, most CMV-associated TCR beta chains appeared HLA-restricted.

The CDR3 runs to 14 residues. The germline CDR1 and CDR2 sequences are LNHDA and SQIVND (reference sequence). Primers included in the PCR were 60 Vbeta and 13 Jbeta primers. Only in-frame clones appear in the TCRdb table, and some are missing; sequencing was by immunoSEQ multiplex PCR. The top ten clones hold 6.5% to 7.5% of a sample with more than 65,000 clones, around 67% of them seen once. Concerning this clone: Its antigen is undetermined. The junction departs from germline at one end; a sequencing error may be responsible. Other DNA sequences within the sample encode an identical CDR3.

This clonotype originated in a woman in her forties or fifties in good health and CMV-seropositive. The chain links TRBV19 to TRBJ1-6; D perhaps matches TRBD1 (6 bases). Sequencing input: PBMCs. The DNA for the CDR3 is TGCGCCAGTAGACAGGAAGGAAGAAATTCACCCCTCCACTTT. This codes for CASRQEGRNSPLHF.